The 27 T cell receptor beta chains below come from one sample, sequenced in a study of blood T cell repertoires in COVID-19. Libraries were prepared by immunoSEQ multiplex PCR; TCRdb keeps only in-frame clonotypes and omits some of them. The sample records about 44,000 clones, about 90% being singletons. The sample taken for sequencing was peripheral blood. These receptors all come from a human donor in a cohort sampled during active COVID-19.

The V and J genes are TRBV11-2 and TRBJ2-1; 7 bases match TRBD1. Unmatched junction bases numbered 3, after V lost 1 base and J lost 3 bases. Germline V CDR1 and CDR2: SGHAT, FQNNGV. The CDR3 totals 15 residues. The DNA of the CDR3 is TGTGCCAGCAGCTTAGCGGCAGGGGGCTACAATGAGCAGTTCTTC. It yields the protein CASSLAAGGYNEQFF.

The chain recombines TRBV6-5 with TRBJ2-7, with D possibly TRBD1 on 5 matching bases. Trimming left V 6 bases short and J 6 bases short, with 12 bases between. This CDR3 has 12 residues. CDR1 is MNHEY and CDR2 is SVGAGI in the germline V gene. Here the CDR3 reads CASRTGMGEQYF. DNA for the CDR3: TGTGCCAGCAGAACAGGAATGGGCGAGCAGTACTTC.

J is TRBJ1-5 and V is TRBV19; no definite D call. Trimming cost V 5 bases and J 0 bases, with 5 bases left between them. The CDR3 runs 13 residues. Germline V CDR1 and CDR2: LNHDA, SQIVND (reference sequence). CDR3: CASSGDSNQPQHF. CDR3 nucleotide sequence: TGTGCCAGTAGTGGAGATAGCAATCAGCCCCAGCATTTT.

CDR3 loop: CASGRELDTQYF. DNA for the CDR3: TGCGCCAGCGGGCGGGAGTTAGATACGCAGTATTTT. The rearrangement uses TRBV5-1 and TRBJ2-3, with TRBD2 matching over 7 bases. Germline trimming cut 7 bases from V and 5 bases from J; bases unmatched to any gene: 4. Germline V lookup: CDR1 SGHRS, CDR2 YFSETQ. The CDR3 is 12 amino acids.

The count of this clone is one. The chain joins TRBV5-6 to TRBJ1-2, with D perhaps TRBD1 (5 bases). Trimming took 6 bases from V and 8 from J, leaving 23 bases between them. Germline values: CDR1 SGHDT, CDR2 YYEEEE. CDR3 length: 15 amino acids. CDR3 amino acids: CASTLRTGGVWGYTF. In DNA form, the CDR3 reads TGTGCCAGCACCTTAAGAACCGGGGGAGTTTGGGGCTACACCTTC.

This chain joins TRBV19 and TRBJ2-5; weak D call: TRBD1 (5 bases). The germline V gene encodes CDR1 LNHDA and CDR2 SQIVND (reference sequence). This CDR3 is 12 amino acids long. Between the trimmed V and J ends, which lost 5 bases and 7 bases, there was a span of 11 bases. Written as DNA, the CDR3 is TGTGCCAGTAGTTCAAGACAGATGACCCAGTACTTC. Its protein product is CASSSRQMTQYF.

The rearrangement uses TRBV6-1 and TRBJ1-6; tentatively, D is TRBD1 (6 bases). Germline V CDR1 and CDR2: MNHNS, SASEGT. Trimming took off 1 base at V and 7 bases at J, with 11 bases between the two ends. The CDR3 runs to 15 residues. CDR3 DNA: TGTGCCAGCAGTGAAGGGACAGTGCGAAATTCACCCCTCCACTTT. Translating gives CASSEGTVRNSPLHF.

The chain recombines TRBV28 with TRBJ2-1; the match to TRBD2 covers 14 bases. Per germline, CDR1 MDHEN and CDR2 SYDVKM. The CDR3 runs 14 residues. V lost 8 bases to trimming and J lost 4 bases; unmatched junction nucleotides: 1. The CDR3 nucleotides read TGTGCCAGCGGGACTAGCGGGAGATACAATGAGCAGTTCTTC. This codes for CASGTSGRYNEQFF.

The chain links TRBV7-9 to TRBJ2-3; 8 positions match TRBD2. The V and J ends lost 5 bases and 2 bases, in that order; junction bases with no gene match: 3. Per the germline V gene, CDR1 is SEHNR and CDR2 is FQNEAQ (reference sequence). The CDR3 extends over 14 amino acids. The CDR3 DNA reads TGTGCCAGCAGCAGAGCGGGGGTCACAGATACGCAGTATTTT. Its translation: CASSRAGVTDTQYF.

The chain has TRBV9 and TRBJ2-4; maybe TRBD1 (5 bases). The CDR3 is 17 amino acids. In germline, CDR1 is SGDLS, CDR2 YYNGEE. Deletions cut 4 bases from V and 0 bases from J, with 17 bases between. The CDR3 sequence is CASSPSGARIAKNIQYF. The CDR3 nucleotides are TGTGCCAGCAGCCCTAGTGGGGCCCGTATAGCCAAAAACATTCAGTACTTC. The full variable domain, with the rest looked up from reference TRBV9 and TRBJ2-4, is DSGVTQTPKHLITATGQRVTLRCSPRSGDLSVYWYQQSLDQGLQFLIQYYNGEERAKGNILERFSAQQFPDLHSELNLSSLELGDSALYFCASSPSGARIAKNIQYFGAGTRLSVL.

Here the CDR3 DNA reads TGTGCCAGCAGTTCCCCCCTGGGGGCCCTTAACTATGGCTACACCTTC. Translation gives CASSSPLGALNYGYTF. The chain links TRBV28 to TRBJ1-2; a weak D match, TRBD1 (6 bases). The germline V gene encodes CDR1 MDHEN and CDR2 SYDVKM. The CDR3 spans 16 residues. The germline V and J ends were trimmed by 4 bases and 1 base, with 16 bases remaining between them.

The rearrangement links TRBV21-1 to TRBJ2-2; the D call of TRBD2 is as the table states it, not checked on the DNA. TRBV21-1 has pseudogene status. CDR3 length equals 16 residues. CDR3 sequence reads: CASSKRGGAYTGELFF. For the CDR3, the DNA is TGTGCCAGCAGCAAAAGGGGCGGGGCCTACACCGGGGAGCTGTTTTTT.

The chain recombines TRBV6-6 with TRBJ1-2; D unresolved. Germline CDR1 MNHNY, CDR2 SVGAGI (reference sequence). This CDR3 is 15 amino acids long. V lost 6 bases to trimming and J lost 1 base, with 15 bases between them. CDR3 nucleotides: TGTGCCAGCAGACGCACACGAACCATTAACTATGGCTACACCTTC. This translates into CASRRTRTINYGYTF.

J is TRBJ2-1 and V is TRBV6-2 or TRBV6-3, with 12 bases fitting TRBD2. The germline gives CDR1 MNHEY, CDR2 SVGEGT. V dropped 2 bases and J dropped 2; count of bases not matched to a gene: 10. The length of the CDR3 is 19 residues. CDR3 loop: CASSYPAWTSGNPYNEQFF. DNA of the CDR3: TGTGCCAGCAGTTACCCGGCCTGGACTAGCGGGAATCCCTACAATGAGCAGTTCTTC.

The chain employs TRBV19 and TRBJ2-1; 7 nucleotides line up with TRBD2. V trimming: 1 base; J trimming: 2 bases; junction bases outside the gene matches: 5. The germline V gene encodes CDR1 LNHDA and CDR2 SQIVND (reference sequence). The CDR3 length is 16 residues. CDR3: CASSIGRGGPYNEQFF. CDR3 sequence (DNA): TGTGCCAGTAGTATAGGTCGGGGAGGGCCCTACAATGAGCAGTTCTTC.

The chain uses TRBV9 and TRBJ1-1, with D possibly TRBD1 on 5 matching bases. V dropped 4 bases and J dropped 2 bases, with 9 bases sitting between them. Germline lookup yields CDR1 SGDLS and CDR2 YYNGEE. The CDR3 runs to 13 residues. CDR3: CASSMTANTEAFF. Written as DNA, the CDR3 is TGTGCCAGCAGCATGACAGCTAACACTGAAGCTTTCTTT.

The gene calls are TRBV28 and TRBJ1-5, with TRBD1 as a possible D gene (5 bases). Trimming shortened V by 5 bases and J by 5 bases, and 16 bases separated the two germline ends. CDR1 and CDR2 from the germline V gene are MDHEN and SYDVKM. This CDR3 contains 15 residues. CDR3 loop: CASSVLQGGHQPQHF. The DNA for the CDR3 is TGTGCCAGCAGTGTTTTGCAGGGTGGCCATCAGCCCCAGCATTTT.

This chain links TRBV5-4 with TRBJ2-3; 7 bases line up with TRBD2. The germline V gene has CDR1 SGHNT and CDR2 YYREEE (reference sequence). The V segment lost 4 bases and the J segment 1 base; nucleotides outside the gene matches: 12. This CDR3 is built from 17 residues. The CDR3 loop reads CASSAGLGGGGTDTQYF. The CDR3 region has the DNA TGTGCCAGCAGCGCCGGACTAGGTGGGGGGGGCACAGATACGCAGTATTTT.

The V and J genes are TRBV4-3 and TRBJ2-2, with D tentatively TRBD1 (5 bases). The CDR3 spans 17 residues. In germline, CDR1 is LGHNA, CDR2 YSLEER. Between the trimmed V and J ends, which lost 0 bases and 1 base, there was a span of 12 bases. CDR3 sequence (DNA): TGCGCCAGCAGCCAAGATCGGGCCACAGGGAACACCGGGGAGCTGTTTTTT. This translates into CASSQDRATGNTGELFF.

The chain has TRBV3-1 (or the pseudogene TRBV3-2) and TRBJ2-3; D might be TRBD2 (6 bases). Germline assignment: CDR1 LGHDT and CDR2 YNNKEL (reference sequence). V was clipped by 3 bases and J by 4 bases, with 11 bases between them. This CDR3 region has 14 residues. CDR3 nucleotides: TGTGCCAGCAGCCATTTAGCGGTTTCAGATACGCAGTATTTT. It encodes CASSHLAVSDTQYF.

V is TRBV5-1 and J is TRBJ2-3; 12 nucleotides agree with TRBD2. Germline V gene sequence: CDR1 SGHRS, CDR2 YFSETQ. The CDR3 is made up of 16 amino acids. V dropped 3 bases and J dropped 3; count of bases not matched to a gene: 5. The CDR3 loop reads CASSWILAGGTDTQYF. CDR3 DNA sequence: TGCGCCAGCAGCTGGATACTAGCGGGAGGTACAGATACGCAGTATTTT.

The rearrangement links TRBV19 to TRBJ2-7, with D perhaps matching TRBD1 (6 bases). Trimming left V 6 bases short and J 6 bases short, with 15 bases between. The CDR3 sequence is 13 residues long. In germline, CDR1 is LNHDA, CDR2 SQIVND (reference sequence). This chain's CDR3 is CASSPHRVGEQYF. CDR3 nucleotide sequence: TGTGCCAGTAGCCCTCACAGGGTGGGCGAGCAGTACTTC. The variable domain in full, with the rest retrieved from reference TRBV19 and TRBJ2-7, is DGGITQSPKYLFRKEGQNVTLSCEQNLNHDAMYWYRQDPGQGLRLIYYSQIVNDFQKGDIAEGYSVSREKKESFPLTVTSAQKNPTAFYLCASSPHRVGEQYFGPGTRLTVT.

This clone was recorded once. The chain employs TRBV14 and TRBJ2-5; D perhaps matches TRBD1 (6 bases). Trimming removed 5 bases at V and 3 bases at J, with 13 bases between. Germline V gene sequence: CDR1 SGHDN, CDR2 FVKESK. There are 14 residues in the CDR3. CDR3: CASSSNRVEETQYF. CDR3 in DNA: TGTGCCAGCAGCTCTAACAGGGTTGAAGAGACCCAGTACTTC.

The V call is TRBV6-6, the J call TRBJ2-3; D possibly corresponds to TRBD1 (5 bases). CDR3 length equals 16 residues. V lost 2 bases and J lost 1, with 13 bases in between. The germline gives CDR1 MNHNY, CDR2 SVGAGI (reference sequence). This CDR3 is CASSYGSGLGTDTQYF. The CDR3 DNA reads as TGTGCCAGCAGTTACGGTTCAGGGCTGGGCACAGATACGCAGTATTTT.

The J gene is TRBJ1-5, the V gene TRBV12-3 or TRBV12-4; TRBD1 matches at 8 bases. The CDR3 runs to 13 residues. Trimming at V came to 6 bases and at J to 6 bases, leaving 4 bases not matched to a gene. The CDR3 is CASSRTGFQPQHF. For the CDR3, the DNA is TGTGCCAGCAGCCGGACAGGGTTTCAGCCCCAGCATTTT.

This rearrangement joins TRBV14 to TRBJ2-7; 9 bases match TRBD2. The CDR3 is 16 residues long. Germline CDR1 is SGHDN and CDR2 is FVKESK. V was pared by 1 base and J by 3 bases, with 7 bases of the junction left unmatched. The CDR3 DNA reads TGTGCCAGCAGCCAAGCTCTGGCTAGCGGGAACTACGAGCAGTACTTC. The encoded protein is CASSQALASGNYEQYF.

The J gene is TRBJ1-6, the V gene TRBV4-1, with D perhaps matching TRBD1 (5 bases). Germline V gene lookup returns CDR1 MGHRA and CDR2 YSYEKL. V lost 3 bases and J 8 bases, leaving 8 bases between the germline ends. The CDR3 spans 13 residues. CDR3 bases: TGCGCCAGCAGCCACCGGGACTATTCACCCCTCCACTTT. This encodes CASSHRDYSPLHF.